This T cell receptor beta chain derives from a study of blood T cell repertoires in COVID-19. The germline gives CDR1 MGHRA, CDR2 YSYEKL. With V trimmed by 0 bases and J by 3 bases, 8 bases remained unmatched. The CDR3 loop spans 17 amino acids. The assay was immunoSEQ multiplex PCR, and TCRdb's table has in-frame clones only and misses some. The sample lists 150,000 to 200,000 clones; around 80% were seen once. The chain recombines TRBV4-1 with TRBJ2-3; 8 nucleotides line up with TRBD1. Sequencing was carried out using PBMCs or T cells enriched from blood (not recorded which). The TCR was taken from a man aged 50 or older who had recovered from COVID-19. CDR3 protein: CASSQETGVIITDTQYF. CDR3 bases: TGCGCCAGCAGCCAAGAGACAGGGGTAATAATTACAGATACGCAGTATTTT.